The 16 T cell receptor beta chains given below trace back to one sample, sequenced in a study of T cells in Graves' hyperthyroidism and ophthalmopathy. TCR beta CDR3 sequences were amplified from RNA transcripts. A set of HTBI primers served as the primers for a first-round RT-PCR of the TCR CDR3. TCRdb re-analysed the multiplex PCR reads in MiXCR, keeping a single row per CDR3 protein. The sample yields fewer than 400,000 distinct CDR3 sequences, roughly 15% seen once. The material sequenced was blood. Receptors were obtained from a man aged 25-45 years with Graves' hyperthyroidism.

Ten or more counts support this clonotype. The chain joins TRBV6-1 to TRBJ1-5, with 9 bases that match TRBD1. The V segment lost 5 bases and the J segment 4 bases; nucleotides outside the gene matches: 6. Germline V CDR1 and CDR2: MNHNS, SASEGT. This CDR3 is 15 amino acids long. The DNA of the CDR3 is TGTGCCAGCAGTCGCGGACAGGGGTTAAATCAGCCCCAGCATTTT. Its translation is CASSRGQGLNQPQHF.

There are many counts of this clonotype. CDR3 in amino acids: CACMDRGTEAFF. The DNA of the CDR3 is TGTGCCTGCATGGACAGGGGCACTGAAGCTTTCTTT. The chain carries TRBV30 and TRBJ1-1, with TRBD1 identical over 9 bases. Germline assignment: CDR1 GTSNPN and CDR2 SVGIG (reference sequence). Trimming cost V 6 bases and J 4 bases; bases outside gene matches: 3. The CDR3 spans 12 residues.

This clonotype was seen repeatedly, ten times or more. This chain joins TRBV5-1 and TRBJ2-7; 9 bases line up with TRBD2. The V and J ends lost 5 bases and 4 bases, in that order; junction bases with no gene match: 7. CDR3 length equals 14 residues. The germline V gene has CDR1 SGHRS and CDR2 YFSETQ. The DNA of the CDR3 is TGCGCCAGCAGGCTGGCTAGCGGGGATTACGAGCAGTACTTC. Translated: CASRLASGDYEQYF.

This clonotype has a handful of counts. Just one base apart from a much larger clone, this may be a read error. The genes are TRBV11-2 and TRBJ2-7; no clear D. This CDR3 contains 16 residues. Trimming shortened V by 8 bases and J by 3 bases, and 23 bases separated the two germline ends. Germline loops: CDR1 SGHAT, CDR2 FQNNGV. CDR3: CASGPLRGLTIYEQYF. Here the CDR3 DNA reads TGTGCCAGCGGCCCTCTCAGAGGCCTGACGATCTACGAGCAGTACTTC.

The CDR3 nucleotides read TGCGCCAGCAGCCAAGGGAGAAGCGGGAGGGTCCCCTATACGCAGTATTTT. It codes for CASSQGRSGRVPYTQYF. The chain recombines TRBV4-1 with TRBJ2-3; TRBD2 aligns across 10 bases. This CDR3 comprises 17 residues. CDR1 MGHRA and CDR2 YSYEKL come from the germline V gene. J was trimmed by 7 bases and V by 1 base; bases with no gene match: 11.

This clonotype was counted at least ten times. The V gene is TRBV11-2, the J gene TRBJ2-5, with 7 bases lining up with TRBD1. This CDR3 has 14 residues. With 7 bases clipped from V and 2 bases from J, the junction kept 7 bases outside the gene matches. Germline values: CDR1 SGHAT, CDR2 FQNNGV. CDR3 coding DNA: TGTGCCAGCACCCTGGGACAGCTTCAAGAGACCCAGTACTTC. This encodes CASTLGQLQETQYF.

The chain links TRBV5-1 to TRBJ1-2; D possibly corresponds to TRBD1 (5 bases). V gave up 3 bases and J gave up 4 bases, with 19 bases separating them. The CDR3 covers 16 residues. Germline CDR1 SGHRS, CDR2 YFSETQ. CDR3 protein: CASSSPGRSVFYGYTF. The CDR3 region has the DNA TGCGCCAGCAGCTCCCCGGGACGGTCGGTATTCTATGGCTACACCTTC. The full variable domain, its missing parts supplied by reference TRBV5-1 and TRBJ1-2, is KAGVTQTPRYLIKTRGQQVTLSCSPISGHRSVSWYQQTPGQGLQFLFEYFSETQRNKGNFPGRFSGRQFSNSRSEMNVSTLELGDSALYLCASSSPGRSVFYGYTFGSGTRLTVV.

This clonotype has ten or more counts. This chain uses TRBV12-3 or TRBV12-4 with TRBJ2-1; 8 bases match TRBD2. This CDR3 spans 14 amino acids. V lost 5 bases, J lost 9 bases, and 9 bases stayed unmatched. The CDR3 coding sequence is TGTGCCAGCAGTCGGGAGGGCCTAATTGTTGAGCAGTTCTTC. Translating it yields CASSREGLIVEQFF.

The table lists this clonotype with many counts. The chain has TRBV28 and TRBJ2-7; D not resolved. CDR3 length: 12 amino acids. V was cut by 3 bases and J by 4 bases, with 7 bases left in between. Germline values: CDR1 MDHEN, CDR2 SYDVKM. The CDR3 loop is CASSFEEYEQYF. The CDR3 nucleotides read TGTGCCAGCAGTTTTGAGGAATACGAGCAGTACTTC.

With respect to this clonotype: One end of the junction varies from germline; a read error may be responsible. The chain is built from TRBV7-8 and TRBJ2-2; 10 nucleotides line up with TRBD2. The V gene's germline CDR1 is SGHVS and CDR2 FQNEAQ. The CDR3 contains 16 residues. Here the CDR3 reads CASSPLAGMNTGEPFF. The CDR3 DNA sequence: TGTGCCAGCAGCCCACTAGCGGGAATGAACACCGGGGAGCCGTTTTTT.

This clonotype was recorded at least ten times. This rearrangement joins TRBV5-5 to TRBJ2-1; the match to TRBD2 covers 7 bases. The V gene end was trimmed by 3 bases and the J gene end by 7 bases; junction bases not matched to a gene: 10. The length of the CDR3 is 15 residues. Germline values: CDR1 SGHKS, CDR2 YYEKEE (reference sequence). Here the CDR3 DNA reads TGTGCCAGCAGCTGGGGGGGTTCAGGGCAGAATGAGCAGTTCTTC. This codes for CASSWGGSGQNEQFF. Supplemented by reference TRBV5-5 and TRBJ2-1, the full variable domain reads DAGVTQSPTHLIKTRGQQVTLRCSPISGHKSVSWYQQVLGQGPQFIFQYYEKEERGRGNFPDRFSARQFPNYSSELNVNALLLGDSALYLCASSWGGSGQNEQFFGPGTRLTVL.

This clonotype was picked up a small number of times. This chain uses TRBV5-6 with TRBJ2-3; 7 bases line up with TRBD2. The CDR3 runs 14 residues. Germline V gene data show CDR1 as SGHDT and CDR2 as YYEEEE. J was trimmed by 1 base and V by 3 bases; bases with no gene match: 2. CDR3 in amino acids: CASSSLAGTDTQYF. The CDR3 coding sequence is TGTGCCAGCAGCTCCCTAGCGGGCACAGATACGCAGTATTTT.

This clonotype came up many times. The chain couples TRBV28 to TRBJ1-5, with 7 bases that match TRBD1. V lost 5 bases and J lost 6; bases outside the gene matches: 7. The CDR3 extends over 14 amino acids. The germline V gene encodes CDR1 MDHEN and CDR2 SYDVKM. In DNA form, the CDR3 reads TGTGCCAGCAGTCCCCACCGGGACAGTCAGCCCCAGCATTTT. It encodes CASSPHRDSQPQHF.

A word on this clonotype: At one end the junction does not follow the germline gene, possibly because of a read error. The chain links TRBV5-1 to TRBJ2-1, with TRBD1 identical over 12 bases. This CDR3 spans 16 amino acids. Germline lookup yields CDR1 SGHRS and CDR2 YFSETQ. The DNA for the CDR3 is TGCGCCAGCAGCCCGGGACAGGGGGCCGTCCTTAATGAGCAGCTCTTC. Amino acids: CASSPGQGAVLNEQLF.

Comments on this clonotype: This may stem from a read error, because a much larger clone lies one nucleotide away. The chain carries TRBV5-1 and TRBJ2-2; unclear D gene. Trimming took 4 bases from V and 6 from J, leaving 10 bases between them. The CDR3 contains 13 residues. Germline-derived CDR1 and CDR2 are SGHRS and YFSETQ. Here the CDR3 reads CASSTLDAGELFF. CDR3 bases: TGCGCCAGCAGCACCTTGGACGCCGGGGAGCTGTTTTTT.

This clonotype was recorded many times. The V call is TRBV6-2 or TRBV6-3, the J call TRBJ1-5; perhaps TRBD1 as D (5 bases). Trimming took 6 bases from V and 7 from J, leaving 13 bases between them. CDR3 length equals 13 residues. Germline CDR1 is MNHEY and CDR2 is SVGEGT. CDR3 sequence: CASRPLREQPQHF. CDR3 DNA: TGTGCCAGCAGACCTCTCAGGGAACAGCCCCAGCATTTT.